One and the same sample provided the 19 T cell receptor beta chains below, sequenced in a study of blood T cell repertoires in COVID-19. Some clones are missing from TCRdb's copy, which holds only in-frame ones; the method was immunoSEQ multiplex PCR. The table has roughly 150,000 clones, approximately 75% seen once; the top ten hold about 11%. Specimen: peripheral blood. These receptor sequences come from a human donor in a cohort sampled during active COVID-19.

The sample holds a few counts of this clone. The CDR3 protein is CASSARTVLNTEAFF. The CDR3 nucleotides read TGTGCCAGCAGTGCCAGGACAGTTTTGAACACTGAAGCTTTCTTT. The chain is built from TRBV25-1 and TRBJ1-1; tentatively, D is TRBD1 (6 bases). This CDR3 spans 15 amino acids. V lost 4 bases and J 0 bases, leaving 12 bases between the germline ends. CDR1 is MGHDK, CDR2 SYGVNS, per germline.

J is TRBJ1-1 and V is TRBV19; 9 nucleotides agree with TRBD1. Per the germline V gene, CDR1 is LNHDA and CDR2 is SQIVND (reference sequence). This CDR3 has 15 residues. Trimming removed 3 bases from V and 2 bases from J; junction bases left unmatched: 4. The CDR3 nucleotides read TGTGCCAGTAGTATCCGGACAGGGGTTAACACTGAAGCTTTCTTT. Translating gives CASSIRTGVNTEAFF.

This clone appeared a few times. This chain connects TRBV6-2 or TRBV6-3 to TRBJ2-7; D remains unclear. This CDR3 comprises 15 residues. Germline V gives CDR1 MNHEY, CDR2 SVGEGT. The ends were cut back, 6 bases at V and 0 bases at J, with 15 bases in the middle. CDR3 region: CASSPGFPISYEQYF. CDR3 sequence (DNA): TGTGCCAGCAGCCCGGGCTTCCCCATCTCCTACGAGCAGTACTTC.

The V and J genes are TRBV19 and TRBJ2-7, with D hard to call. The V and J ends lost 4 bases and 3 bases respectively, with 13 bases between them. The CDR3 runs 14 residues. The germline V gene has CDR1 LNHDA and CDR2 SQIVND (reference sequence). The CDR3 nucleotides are TGTGCCAGTAGTAAGGTTGGGCAATTCTACGAGCAGTACTTC. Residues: CASSKVGQFYEQYF. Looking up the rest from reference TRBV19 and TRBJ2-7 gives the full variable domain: DGGITQSPKYLFRKEGQNVTLSCEQNLNHDAMYWYRQDPGQGLRLIYYSQIVNDFQKGDIAEGYSVSREKKESFPLTVTSAQKNPTAFYLCASSKVGQFYEQYFGPGTRLTVT.

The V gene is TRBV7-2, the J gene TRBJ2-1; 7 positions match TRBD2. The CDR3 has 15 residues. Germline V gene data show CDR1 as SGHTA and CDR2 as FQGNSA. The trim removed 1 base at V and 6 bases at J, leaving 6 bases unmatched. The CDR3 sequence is CASSLGGGVGNEQFF. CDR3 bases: TGTGCCAGCAGCTTAGGTGGGGGGGTCGGCAATGAGCAGTTCTTC. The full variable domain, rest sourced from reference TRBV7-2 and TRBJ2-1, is GAGVSQSPSNKVTEKGKDVELRCDPISGHTALYWYRQSLGQGLEFLIYFQGNSAPDKSGLPSDRFSAERTGGSVSTLTIQRTQQEDSAVYLCASSLGGGVGNEQFFGPGTRLTVL.

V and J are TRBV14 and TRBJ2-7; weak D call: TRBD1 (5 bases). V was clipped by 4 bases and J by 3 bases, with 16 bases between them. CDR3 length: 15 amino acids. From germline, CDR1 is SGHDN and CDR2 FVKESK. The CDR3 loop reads CASSPVRRGNYEQYF. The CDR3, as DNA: TGTGCCAGCAGCCCCGTTCGTAGGGGAAACTACGAGCAGTACTTC.

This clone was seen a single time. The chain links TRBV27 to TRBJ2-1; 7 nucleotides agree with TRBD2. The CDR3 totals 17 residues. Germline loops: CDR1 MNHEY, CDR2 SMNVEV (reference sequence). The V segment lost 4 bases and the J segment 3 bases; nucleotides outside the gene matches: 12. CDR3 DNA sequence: TGTGCCAGCAGTTCCCCCGGACTAGTCGAGTTCTACAATGAGCAGTTCTTC. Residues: CASSSPGLVEFYNEQFF.

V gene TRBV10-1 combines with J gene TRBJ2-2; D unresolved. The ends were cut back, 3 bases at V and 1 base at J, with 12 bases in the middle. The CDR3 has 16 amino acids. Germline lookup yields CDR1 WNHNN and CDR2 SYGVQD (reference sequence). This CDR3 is CASSDKGGLNTGELFF. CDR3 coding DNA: TGCGCCAGCAGTGACAAAGGCGGCTTGAACACCGGGGAGCTGTTTTTT.

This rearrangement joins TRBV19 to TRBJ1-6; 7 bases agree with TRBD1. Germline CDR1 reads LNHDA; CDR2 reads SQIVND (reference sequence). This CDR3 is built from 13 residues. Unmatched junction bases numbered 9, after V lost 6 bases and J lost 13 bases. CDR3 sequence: CASRGDSSSPLHF. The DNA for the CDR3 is TGTGCCAGTAGAGGGGACAGTAGTTCCCCCCTCCACTTT.

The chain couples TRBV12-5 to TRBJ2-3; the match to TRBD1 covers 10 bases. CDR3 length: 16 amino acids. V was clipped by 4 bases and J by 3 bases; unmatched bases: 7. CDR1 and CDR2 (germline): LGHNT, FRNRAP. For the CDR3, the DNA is TGTGCTAGTGGTTGGAGCTCGGGACAGGGGACAGATACGCAGTATTTT. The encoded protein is CASGWSSGQGTDTQYF. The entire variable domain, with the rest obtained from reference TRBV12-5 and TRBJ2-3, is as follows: DARVTQTPRHKVTEMGQEVTMRCQPILGHNTVFWYRQTMMQGLELLAYFRNRAPLDDSGMPKDRFSAEMPDATLATLKIQPSEPRDSAVYFCASGWSSGQGTDTQYFGPGTRLTVL.

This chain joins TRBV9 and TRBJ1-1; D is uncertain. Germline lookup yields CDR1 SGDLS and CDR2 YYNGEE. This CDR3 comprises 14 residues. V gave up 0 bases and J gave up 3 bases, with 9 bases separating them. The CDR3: CASSVAVGHTEAFF. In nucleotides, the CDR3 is TGTGCCAGCAGCGTAGCTGTTGGGCACACTGAAGCTTTCTTT.

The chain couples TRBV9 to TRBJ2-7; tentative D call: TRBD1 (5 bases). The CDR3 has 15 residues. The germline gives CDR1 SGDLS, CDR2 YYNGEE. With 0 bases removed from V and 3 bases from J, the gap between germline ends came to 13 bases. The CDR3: CASSVASQGNYEQYF. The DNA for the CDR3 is TGTGCCAGCAGCGTAGCTTCTCAGGGTAACTACGAGCAGTACTTC. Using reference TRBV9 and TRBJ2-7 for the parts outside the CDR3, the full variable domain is DSGVTQTPKHLITATGQRVTLRCSPRSGDLSVYWYQQSLDQGLQFLIQYYNGEERAKGNILERFSAQQFPDLHSELNLSSLELGDSALYFCASSVASQGNYEQYFGPGTRLTVT.

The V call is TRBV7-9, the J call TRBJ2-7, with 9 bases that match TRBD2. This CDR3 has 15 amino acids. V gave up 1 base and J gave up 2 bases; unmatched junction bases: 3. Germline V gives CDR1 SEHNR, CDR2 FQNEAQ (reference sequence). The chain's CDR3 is CASSLEGGRAYEQYF. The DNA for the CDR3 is TGTGCCAGCAGCTTAGAGGGCGGGAGGGCCTACGAGCAGTACTTC.

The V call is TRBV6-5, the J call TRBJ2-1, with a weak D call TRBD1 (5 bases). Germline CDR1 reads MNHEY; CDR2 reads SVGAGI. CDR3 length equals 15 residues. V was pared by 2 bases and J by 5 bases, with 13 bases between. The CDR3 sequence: CASSYGQGWDNEQFF. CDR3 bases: TGTGCCAGCAGTTACGGACAAGGTTGGGACAATGAGCAGTTCTTC.

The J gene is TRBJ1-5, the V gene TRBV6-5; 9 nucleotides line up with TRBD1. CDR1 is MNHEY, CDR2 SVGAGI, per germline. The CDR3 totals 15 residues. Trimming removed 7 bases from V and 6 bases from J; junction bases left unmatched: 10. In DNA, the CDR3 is TGTGCCAGCACTAGGACAGGGGATTACTCTCAGCCCCAGCATTTT. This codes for CASTRTGDYSQPQHF.

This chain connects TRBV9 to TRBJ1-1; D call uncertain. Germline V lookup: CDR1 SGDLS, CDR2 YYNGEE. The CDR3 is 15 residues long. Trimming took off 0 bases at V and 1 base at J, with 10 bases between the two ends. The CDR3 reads CASSVVPTPNTEAFF. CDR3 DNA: TGTGCCAGCAGCGTAGTCCCCACACCGAACACTGAAGCTTTCTTT. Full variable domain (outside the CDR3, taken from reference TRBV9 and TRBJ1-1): DSGVTQTPKHLITATGQRVTLRCSPRSGDLSVYWYQQSLDQGLQFLIQYYNGEERAKGNILERFSAQQFPDLHSELNLSSLELGDSALYFCASSVVPTPNTEAFFGQGTRLTVV.

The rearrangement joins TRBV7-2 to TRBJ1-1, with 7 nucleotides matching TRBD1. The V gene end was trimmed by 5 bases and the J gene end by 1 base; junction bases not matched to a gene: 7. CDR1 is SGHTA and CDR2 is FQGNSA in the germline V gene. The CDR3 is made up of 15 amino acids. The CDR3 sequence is CASSLQGSENTEAFF. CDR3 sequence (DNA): TGTGCCAGCAGCCTACAGGGGTCAGAGAACACTGAAGCTTTCTTT. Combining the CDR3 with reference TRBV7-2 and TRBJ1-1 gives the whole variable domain GAGVSQSPSNKVTEKGKDVELRCDPISGHTALYWYRQSLGQGLEFLIYFQGNSAPDKSGLPSDRFSAERTGGSVSTLTIQRTQQEDSAVYLCASSLQGSENTEAFFGQGTRLTVV.

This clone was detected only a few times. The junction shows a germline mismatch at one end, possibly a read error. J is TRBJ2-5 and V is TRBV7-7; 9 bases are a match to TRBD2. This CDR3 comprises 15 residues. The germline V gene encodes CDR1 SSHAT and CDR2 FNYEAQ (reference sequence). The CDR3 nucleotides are TGTGCTAGCAGCCAAGGGACTAGCTCGGGAGAGACCCAGTACTTC. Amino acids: CASSQGTSSGETQYF.

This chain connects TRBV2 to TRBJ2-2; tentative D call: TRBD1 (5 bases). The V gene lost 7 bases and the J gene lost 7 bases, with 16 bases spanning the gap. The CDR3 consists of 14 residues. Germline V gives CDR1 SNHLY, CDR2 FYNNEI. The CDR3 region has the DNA TGTGCCAGCACAGGGATTCGGCAGGGCGGGGAGCTGTTTTTT. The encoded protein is CASTGIRQGGELFF. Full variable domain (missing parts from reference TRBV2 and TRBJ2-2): EPEVTQTPSHQVTQMGQEVILRCVPISNHLYFYWYRQILGQKVEFLVSFYNNEISEKSEIFDDQFSVERPDGSNFTLKIRSTKLEDSAMYFCASTGIRQGGELFFGEGSRLTVL.